Sequencing of this T cell receptor beta chain was carried out in a study of T cell repertoires in aging, cancer and after chemotherapy. Trimming shortened V by 6 bases and J by 0 bases, and 14 bases separated the two germline ends. CDR3 length: 16 amino acids. Amplification of TCR beta used genomic DNA extracted from peripheral blood. TRB rearrangements spanning V, D and J were amplified using mixed TRB-A/B primers. TCRdb re-derived calls from the multiplex PCR reads in MiXCR, one entry per CDR3 protein. Among some 2,700 distinct CDR3 sequences, 54% were seen once, and the ten largest hold 66%. The chain has TRBV12-3 or TRBV12-4 and TRBJ1-4; maybe TRBD1 (5 bases). The sequencing sample was made of blood. This clonotype was sampled from a human donor with a blood cancer. CDR3 in DNA: TGTGCCAGCAGCCCCGGGACCAGATCAACTAATGAAAAACTGTTTTTT. Translating it yields CASSPGTRSTNEKLFF.